This T cell receptor (beta chain) was identified during a study of shared clonotypes between healthy human individuals. Background on the study: Sampling drew on donors who were two women and a few men aged 18 to 49.

In unsorted samples, genomic DNA was obtained using approximately 100 million PBMCs. The data were produced by immunoSEQ multiplex PCR, yet TCRdb's version contains in-frame clones alone and is incomplete. The data contain some 500,000 clones, roughly 78% of them singletons. The specimen sequenced was PBMCs. This clonotype was obtained from a woman aged 35 to 49 in good health. Some clones in this sample may be carry-over from other donors' samples.

The chain's CDR3 is CASSGVQPPWELFF. Written as DNA, the CDR3 is TGTGCCAGCAGCGGGGTCCAACCCCCCTGGGAGCTGTTTTTT. The V and J genes are TRBV28 and TRBJ2-2; D perhaps matches TRBD2 (5 bases). The CDR3 totals 14 residues. Germline V lookup: CDR1 MDHEN, CDR2 SYDVKM. V was clipped by 6 bases and J by 9 bases, with 17 bases between them.